These T cell receptor beta chains were read from a single sample in a study of blood T cell repertoires in COVID-19. Produced via immunoSEQ multiplex PCR; TCRdb's table is partial and in-frame only. This table has 70,000 or so clones, approximately 79% appearing once. Input material: peripheral blood. The source of these receptors is a human donor in a cohort sampled during active COVID-19. CDR3s include the opening cysteine and the closing phenylalanine or tryptophan. Fields, in order: D gene, V gene, clone size, J gene, CDR3 DNA, CDR3 protein. A D gene is named only where the DNA matches it firmly. Size tells how often a clone was seen (once, few, many) or the class of an expanded clone, and some rows leave it out.

d_gene: -; v_gene: TRBV6-2/TRBV6-3; abundance: -; j_gene: TRBJ1-1; CDR3nt: TGTGCCAGCAGTTACATCGAGGATTCCATGAACACTGAAGCTTTCTTT; CDR3aa: CASSYIEDSMNTEAFF
d_gene: -; v_gene: TRBV2; abundance: -; j_gene: TRBJ2-2; CDR3nt: TGTGCCAGCAGGGACTTCACCGGGGAGCTGTTTTTT; CDR3aa: CASRDFTGELFF
d_gene: -; v_gene: TRBV19; abundance: -; j_gene: TRBJ2-2; CDR3nt: TGTGCCAGTAGTATTCTGAACACCGGGGAGCTGTTTTTT; CDR3aa: CASSILNTGELFF
d_gene: -; v_gene: TRBV30; abundance: few; j_gene: TRBJ1-1; CDR3nt: TGTGCCTGGAAGGGGAGGAACCTAAACACTGAAGCTTTCTTT; CDR3aa: CAWKGRNLNTEAFF
d_gene: TRBD1; v_gene: TRBV4-1; abundance: -; j_gene: TRBJ1-2; CDR3nt: TGCGCCAGCAGCCCTTTAGGGGACAGGGCTGGCTACACCTTC; CDR3aa: CASSPLGDRAGYTF
d_gene: TRBD1; v_gene: TRBV28; abundance: -; j_gene: TRBJ1-1; CDR3nt: TGTGCCAGCAGAGAGACAGGGGACGCTGAAGCTTTCTTT; CDR3aa: CASRETGDAEAFF
d_gene: TRBD1; v_gene: TRBV24-1; abundance: -; j_gene: TRBJ2-7; CDR3nt: TGTGCCACCAGTGGTGGACAGGGCTACGAGCAGTACTTC; CDR3aa: CATSGGQGYEQYF
d_gene: -; v_gene: TRBV6-6; abundance: -; j_gene: TRBJ1-2; CDR3nt: TGTGCCAGCAGTTACCAGGAAGACTATGGCTACACCTTC; CDR3aa: CASSYQEDYGYTF
d_gene: -; v_gene: TRBV5-1; abundance: -; j_gene: TRBJ2-1; CDR3nt: TGCGCCAGCAGCTTGGCCAGTTACAATGAGCAGTTCTTC; CDR3aa: CASSLASYNEQFF
d_gene: TRBD1; v_gene: TRBV10-3; abundance: once; j_gene: TRBJ2-2; CDR3nt: TGTGCCATCAGGGGACAGACCGCGAACACCGGGGAGCTGTTTTTT; CDR3aa: CAIRGQTANTGELFF
d_gene: TRBD1; v_gene: TRBV7-9; abundance: -; j_gene: TRBJ1-4; CDR3nt: TGTGCCAGCAGCTTATACATTAGAAGGGGGCAGGAAACTAATGAAAAACTGTTTTTT; CDR3aa: CASSLYIRRGQETNEKLFF
d_gene: TRBD2; v_gene: TRBV24-1; abundance: -; j_gene: TRBJ2-2; CDR3nt: TGTGCCACCAGTGACCCTAGGACTAGCGCTAACACCGGGGAGCTGTTTTTT; CDR3aa: CATSDPRTSANTGELFF
d_gene: -; v_gene: TRBV5-1; abundance: -; j_gene: TRBJ2-5; CDR3nt: TGCGCCAGCAGCTTGCAGGTGTCCCAAGAGACCCAGTACTTC; CDR3aa: CASSLQVSQETQYF
d_gene: TRBD1; v_gene: TRBV19; abundance: few; j_gene: TRBJ2-2; CDR3nt: TGTGCCAGTAGAACAGGGGCTTCGAACACCGGGGAGCTGTTTTTT; CDR3aa: CASRTGASNTGELFF
d_gene: -; v_gene: TRBV11-3; abundance: -; j_gene: TRBJ2-3; CDR3nt: TGTGCCAGCAGCTTACAGGCCAGCACAGATACGCAGTATTTT; CDR3aa: CASSLQASTDTQYF
d_gene: TRBD1; v_gene: TRBV19; abundance: -; j_gene: TRBJ2-5; CDR3nt: TGTGCCAGTAGTATAGACCCACCAGGGGGACAGCAAGAGACCCAGTACTTC; CDR3aa: CASSIDPPGGQQETQYF
d_gene: TRBD1; v_gene: TRBV13; abundance: -; j_gene: TRBJ2-7; CDR3nt: TGTGCCAGCAGCTTAGAAGGAGGACAGGGCCCCTACGAGCAGTACTTC; CDR3aa: CASSLEGGQGPYEQYF
d_gene: TRBD2; v_gene: TRBV27; abundance: -; j_gene: TRBJ2-1; CDR3nt: TGTGCCAGCGGCCCAACAGCGGGAGTGGGCTACAATGAGCAGTTCTTC; CDR3aa: CASGPTAGVGYNEQFF
d_gene: -; v_gene: TRBV6-5; abundance: -; j_gene: TRBJ1-5; CDR3nt: TGTGCCAGCAGTTGGGCATGGGGCAATCAGCCCCAGCATTTT; CDR3aa: CASSWAWGNQPQHF
d_gene: -; v_gene: TRBV25-1; abundance: -; j_gene: TRBJ1-2; CDR3nt: TGTGCCAGCAGTGAATGGGGCACGACCTATGGCTACACCTTC; CDR3aa: CASSEWGTTYGYTF
d_gene: TRBD2; v_gene: TRBV2; abundance: -; j_gene: TRBJ2-3; CDR3nt: TGTGCCAGCAGAGCTAGCGGACTAAGCGATACGCAGTATTTT; CDR3aa: CASRASGLSDTQYF
d_gene: TRBD2; v_gene: TRBV9; abundance: -; j_gene: TRBJ2-1; CDR3nt: TGTGCCAGCAGCCCTCGACTAGCGGGGGCCCCGGGCAATGAGCAGTTCTTC; CDR3aa: CASSPRLAGAPGNEQFF
d_gene: TRBD1; v_gene: TRBV11-2; abundance: once; j_gene: TRBJ2-7; CDR3nt: TGTGCCAGCAGCTTAGCTCGGACAGGGCCCTACGAGCAGTACTTC; CDR3aa: CASSLARTGPYEQYF
d_gene: -; v_gene: TRBV28; abundance: few; j_gene: TRBJ2-5; CDR3nt: TGTGCCAGCAGTCCTACAGGTCGGGAGACCCAGTACTTC; CDR3aa: CASSPTGRETQYF
d_gene: -; v_gene: TRBV10-3; abundance: -; j_gene: TRBJ2-7; CDR3nt: TGTGCCATCAGTGAGTCGATGGCAGGCGAGCAGTACTTC; CDR3aa: CAISESMAGEQYF
d_gene: -; v_gene: TRBV7-2; abundance: -; j_gene: TRBJ2-1; CDR3nt: TGTGCCAGCAGCCTTGACTGGAGCTCCTACAATGAGCAGTTCTTC; CDR3aa: CASSLDWSSYNEQFF
d_gene: TRBD2; v_gene: TRBV29-1; abundance: -; j_gene: TRBJ2-7; CDR3nt: TGCAGCGTTGAAGGGTGGCCGGGAGGGCCGTCCTACGAGCAGTACTTC; CDR3aa: CSVEGWPGGPSYEQYF
d_gene: -; v_gene: TRBV6-4; abundance: many; j_gene: TRBJ2-3; CDR3nt: TGTGCCAGCAGTGCCCAAGGGGGGGTCGGATCAGATACGCAGTATTTT; CDR3aa: CASSAQGGVGSDTQYF
d_gene: -; v_gene: TRBV12-3/TRBV12-4; abundance: -; j_gene: TRBJ2-3; CDR3nt: TGTGCCAGCAGCCGTAGCACAGATACGCAGTATTTT; CDR3aa: CASSRSTDTQYF
d_gene: TRBD1; v_gene: TRBV6-2/TRBV6-3; abundance: -; j_gene: TRBJ2-7; CDR3nt: TGTGCCAGCAGCAGGGACAGGGTCTACGAGCAGTACTTC; CDR3aa: CASSRDRVYEQYF
d_gene: -; v_gene: TRBV10-2; abundance: few; j_gene: TRBJ1-1; CDR3nt: TGCGCCAGCAGTGAAGGGAGACCTAGGAACACTGAAGCTTTCTTT; CDR3aa: CASSEGRPRNTEAFF
d_gene: -; v_gene: TRBV2; abundance: -; j_gene: TRBJ2-7; CDR3nt: TGTGCCAGCAGTGTAGGGGGTCCCTACGAGCAGTACTTC; CDR3aa: CASSVGGPYEQYF
d_gene: TRBD1; v_gene: TRBV3-1/TRBV3-2; abundance: -; j_gene: TRBJ1-6; CDR3nt: TGTGCCAGCAGCCCAATGACAGGGACCTCACCCCTCCACTTT; CDR3aa: CASSPMTGTSPLHF
d_gene: -; v_gene: TRBV7-8; abundance: -; j_gene: TRBJ2-1; CDR3nt: TGTGCCAGCAGCCCGGGACTGGGCCACTACAATGAGCAGTTCTTC; CDR3aa: CASSPGLGHYNEQFF
d_gene: -; v_gene: TRBV28; abundance: -; j_gene: TRBJ1-1; CDR3nt: TGTGCCAGCAGTTCGCATGGGGGGGCGAGAGACACTGAAGCTTTCTTT; CDR3aa: CASSSHGGARDTEAFF
d_gene: -; v_gene: TRBV24-1; abundance: -; j_gene: TRBJ2-1; CDR3nt: TGTGCCACCAGTGGCCCGGGGGTAGGGTACAATGAGCAGTTCTTC; CDR3aa: CATSGPGVGYNEQFF
d_gene: -; v_gene: TRBV28; abundance: once; j_gene: TRBJ1-4; CDR3nt: TGTGCCAGCAAAGAGGGGGAAATTAATGAAAAACTGTTTTTT; CDR3aa: CASKEGEINEKLFF
d_gene: TRBD1; v_gene: TRBV7-6; abundance: -; j_gene: TRBJ2-7; CDR3nt: TGTGCCAGCAGCTTAGAAGACAGGGGCTCCTACGAGCAGTACTTC; CDR3aa: CASSLEDRGSYEQYF
d_gene: -; v_gene: TRBV6-2/TRBV6-3; abundance: few; j_gene: TRBJ2-7; CDR3nt: TGTGCCAGCAGTTACTCGAGTTCCGAGCAGTACTTC; CDR3aa: CASSYSSSEQYF
d_gene: -; v_gene: TRBV19; abundance: -; j_gene: TRBJ2-7; CDR3nt: TGTGCCAGTAGTATAGCACAGACAGCCACCCACGAGCAGTACTTC; CDR3aa: CASSIAQTATHEQYF
d_gene: TRBD1; v_gene: TRBV5-1; abundance: -; j_gene: TRBJ1-3; CDR3nt: TGCGCCAGCGGCCCCGGGACAGATGGAAACACCATATATTTT; CDR3aa: CASGPGTDGNTIYF
d_gene: TRBD1; v_gene: TRBV7-9; abundance: few; j_gene: TRBJ1-4; CDR3nt: TGTGCCAGCAGCTTAGGCAGGGGGCGGTCTGAAAAACTGTTTTTT; CDR3aa: CASSLGRGRSEKLFF
d_gene: TRBD2; v_gene: TRBV6-4; abundance: -; j_gene: TRBJ2-1; CDR3nt: TGTGCCAGCAGGGCGGGAGGGCCCTACAATGAGCAGTTCTTC; CDR3aa: CASRAGGPYNEQFF
d_gene: -; v_gene: TRBV25-1; abundance: few; j_gene: TRBJ1-5; CDR3nt: TGTGCCAGCAGTGAGTCAGGGGAAGTCAGCAATCAGCCCCAGCATTTT; CDR3aa: CASSESGEVSNQPQHF
d_gene: TRBD1; v_gene: TRBV5-4; abundance: -; j_gene: TRBJ2-7; CDR3nt: TGTGCTAGCAGCTCGGACAGGGGAAGAGCCTACGAGCAGTACTTC; CDR3aa: CASSSDRGRAYEQYF
d_gene: TRBD2; v_gene: TRBV18; abundance: -; j_gene: TRBJ2-5; CDR3nt: TGTGCCAGCTCACCACTAGCGGGAGGGAAACAAGAGACCCAGTACTTC; CDR3aa: CASSPLAGGKQETQYF
d_gene: -; v_gene: TRBV5-6; abundance: -; j_gene: TRBJ1-2; CDR3nt: TGTGCCAGCAGTCCCGGGAGTAACTATGGCTACACCTTC; CDR3aa: CASSPGSNYGYTF
d_gene: -; v_gene: TRBV10-3; abundance: -; j_gene: TRBJ2-3; CDR3nt: TGTGCCATCATGGAAAGGGGGGGACCAGACACAGATACGCAGTATTTT; CDR3aa: CAIMERGGPDTDTQYF
d_gene: -; v_gene: TRBV27; abundance: -; j_gene: TRBJ2-2; CDR3nt: TGTGCCATCCGCCCACGGGGGGCGACCGGGGAGCTGTTTTTT; CDR3aa: CAIRPRGATGELFF
d_gene: -; v_gene: TRBV27; abundance: -; j_gene: TRBJ2-1; CDR3nt: TGTGCCAGCAGTTTGGACTATAGGAATGAGCAGTTCTTC; CDR3aa: CASSLDYRNEQFF
d_gene: TRBD1; v_gene: TRBV9; abundance: -; j_gene: TRBJ2-7; CDR3nt: TGTGCCAGCAGCCTGGGACAGGCCGGCTACGAGCAGTACTTC; CDR3aa: CASSLGQAGYEQYF
d_gene: TRBD1; v_gene: TRBV5-1; abundance: -; j_gene: TRBJ2-7; CDR3nt: TGCGCCAGCAGCTTGACCGGGCAGGGGGCCTACGAGCAGTACTTC; CDR3aa: CASSLTGQGAYEQYF